This T cell receptor (beta chain) comes out of a study of vaccination effects on CD4 cells after COVID-19. V lost 5 bases, J lost 5 bases, and 8 bases stayed unmatched. Germline V CDR1 and CDR2: SGHTA, FQGNSA. CDR3 length: 15 amino acids. Only in-frame clones appear in the TCRdb table, and some are missing; sequencing was by immunoSEQ multiplex PCR. The sample holds about 79,000 clones, around 74% seen once. This clone turned up a few times. Antigen specificity is unknown. Antigen-specific CD4+ T cells were first expanded with viral peptide pools by the ViraFEST assay and only then sequenced. When less than 12 days of culture had elapsed, CD4+ T cells were isolated. Wells each received over 1.5 million PBMC, cultured with approximately 10 IU/ml IL-2 and about 9.4 ug/ml peptides. General study results and limits: Nearly all vaccine-induced clones in healthy recipients recognized only SARS-CoV-2. Relatively few convalescent patients took part in the study, which had no early post-infection timepoints.

The chain combines TRBV7-2 with TRBJ2-5, with TRBD2 matching 10 bases. The receptor's source is a human donor who received a COVID-19 vaccine. Sequenced here: CD4+ T cells from PBMCs cultured with HCoV-229E spike peptides, sampled before COVID-19 vaccination. CDR3 residues: CASSKPGLARETQYF. The CDR3 bases are TGTGCCAGCAGCAAACCGGGACTAGCGAGGGAGACCCAGTACTTC.